Listed below are T cell receptor beta chains from one sample, sequenced in a study of blood T cell repertoires in COVID-19. The protocol was immunoSEQ multiplex PCR, while the TCRdb copy is restricted to in-frame clones and leaves out a portion. Of roughly 95,000 clones listed, approximately 80% are singletons. The sequencing sample was made of peripheral blood. Receptors originate from a human donor in a cohort sampled during active COVID-19. Each CDR3 is given with its conserved first and last residue. D genes are given only for firm matches. Part of the rows lack a size; the others show once, few, many or a class for expanded clones.

CASTLSPSGFRKNIQYF	TGCGCCAGCACCCTTTCCCCCTCAGGGTTTCGCAAAAACATTCAGTACTTC	.	TRBJ2-4	.	TRBV10-1
CASSVAPTGSNEQYF	TGTGCCAGCAGCGTCGCCCCGACAGGATCCAACGAGCAGTACTTC	.	TRBJ2-7	once	TRBV9
CASSLTLAGGRNEQYF	TGTGCCAGCAGCTTAACCCTAGCGGGGGGGCGGAACGAGCAGTACTTC	TRBD2	TRBJ2-7	few	TRBV7-2
CAISETSGRIQDTQYF	TGTGCCATCAGTGAGACTAGCGGGAGAATCCAAGATACGCAGTATTTT	TRBD2	TRBJ2-3	.	TRBV10-3
CASSPTSGSYEQYF	TGTGCCAGCAGCCCTACTAGCGGGAGTTACGAGCAGTACTTC	TRBD2	TRBJ2-7	.	TRBV11-2
CASSFRSWRATEAFF	TGTGCCAGCAGCTTTAGAAGCTGGAGAGCCACTGAAGCTTTCTTT	.	TRBJ1-1	.	TRBV7-9
CASSPGQNQPQHF	TGTGCCAGCTCACCAGGGCAGAATCAGCCCCAGCATTTT	.	TRBJ1-5	few	TRBV18
CASSRAGDLQETQYF	TGTGCCAGCAGCAGAGCGGGGGACCTACAAGAGACCCAGTACTTC	TRBD2	TRBJ2-5	.	TRBV11-2
CASSVSPGRETQYF	TGTGCCAGCAGCGTATCTCCAGGCCGGGAGACCCAGTACTTC	.	TRBJ2-5	.	TRBV9
CAISDQGGTDTQYF	TGTGCCATCAGTGACCAGGGTGGGACAGATACGCAGTATTTT	.	TRBJ2-3	.	TRBV10-3
CASSLSTGYGYTF	TGTGCCAGCAGCTTGTCGACGGGATATGGCTACACCTTC	.	TRBJ1-2	.	TRBV7-9
CASSEAGTGEYGYTF	TGTGCCAGCAGTGAGGCCGGGACAGGGGAGTATGGCTACACCTTC	TRBD1	TRBJ1-2	.	TRBV2
CASRKQGRGYGYTF	TGTGCCAGCAGGAAACAGGGAAGGGGCTATGGCTACACCTTC	.	TRBJ1-2	.	TRBV6-5
CASSLFSGNYNSPLHF	TGTGCCAGCAGCCTCTTCTCAGGGAACTATAATTCACCCCTCCACTTT	.	TRBJ1-6	once	TRBV3-1/TRBV3-2
CASSTLPGGGVSSSYNEQFF	TGTGCCAGCAGCACCCTACCGGGCGGGGGGGTGTCAAGCTCCTACAATGAGCAGTTCTTC	TRBD2	TRBJ2-1	.	TRBV28
CSASRLAVYNEQFF	TGCAGTGCTAGTAGACTAGCGGTCTACAATGAGCAGTTCTTC	TRBD2	TRBJ2-1	once	TRBV20-1
CASSRRVNNEQFF	TGTGCCAGCAGCCGCAGGGTGAACAATGAGCAGTTCTTC	.	TRBJ2-1	.	TRBV3-1/TRBV3-2
CASSLLSEKLFF	TGTGCCAGCAGTTTATTGAGTGAAAAACTGTTTTTT	.	TRBJ1-4	.	TRBV28
CASSLVLVGYEQYF	TGTGCCAGCAGCTTAGTGTTAGTCGGCTACGAGCAGTACTTC	.	TRBJ2-7	once	TRBV7-2
CASSKVGSRGYTF	TGTGCCAGCAGTAAGGTGGGCTCCCGGGGCTACACCTTC	.	TRBJ1-2	.	TRBV6-5
CSVAEQGGVYEQYF	TGCAGCGTTGCAGAACAGGGTGGAGTATACGAGCAGTACTTC	.	TRBJ2-7	.	TRBV29-1
CASSFSENTEAFF	TGCGCCAGCAGCTTTAGTGAGAACACTGAAGCTTTCTTT	.	TRBJ1-1	.	TRBV5-1
CASSSRGQGEKLFF	TGTGCCAGCAGCTCCAGGGGGCAAGGTGAAAAACTGTTTTTT	TRBD1	TRBJ1-4	.	TRBV11-2
CSVVDRGYEQYF	TGCAGCGTAGTGGACAGGGGCTACGAGCAGTACTTC	TRBD1	TRBJ2-7	.	TRBV29-1
CASSLPPNEAGYTF	TGTGCCAGCAGCTTACCTCCTAATGAGGCAGGCTACACCTTC	.	TRBJ1-2	.	TRBV7-2
CASSQLQGDTQYF	TGTGCCAGCAGCCAGCTTCAGGGAGATACGCAGTATTTT	.	TRBJ2-3	.	TRBV7-2
CASSLGGTNTGELFF	TGCGCCAGCAGCTTGGGCGGGACGAACACCGGGGAGCTGTTTTTT	.	TRBJ2-2	.	TRBV5-1
CAISEGGGGANSYNEQFF	TGTGCCATCAGTGAGGGGGGTGGAGGGGCTAATTCCTACAATGAGCAGTTCTTC	.	TRBJ2-1	.	TRBV10-3
CASSRQGDTEAFF	TGTGCCAGCAGTAGGCAGGGGGACACTGAAGCTTTCTTT	TRBD1	TRBJ1-1	.	TRBV12-3/TRBV12-4
CASSLRGSGANVLTF	TGTGCCAGCAGCCTCCGGGGCTCTGGGGCCAACGTCCTGACTTTC	.	TRBJ2-6	.	TRBV7-9
CASSLDSSAGELFF	TGTGCCAGCAGCCTGGACAGCTCGGCCGGGGAGCTGTTTTTT	.	TRBJ2-2	.	TRBV7-8
CASSGRILAGGETQYF	TGTGCCAGCAGCGGGAGGATTCTAGCGGGCGGAGAGACCCAGTACTTC	TRBD2	TRBJ2-5	.	TRBV5-4
CTSSQDRSGACEQYF	TGCACCAGCAGCCAAGATAGGTCGGGAGCTTGCGAGCAGTACTTC	.	TRBJ2-7	.	TRBV1
CSVKRGDSNTGELFF	TGCAGCGTAAAGCGGGGGGACTCGAACACCGGGGAGCTGTTTTTT	TRBD2	TRBJ2-2	.	TRBV29-1
CASSLAGRTRVHNEQFF	TGCGCCAGCAGCTTGGCGGGTCGAACTAGGGTTCACAATGAGCAGTTCTTC	.	TRBJ2-1	.	TRBV5-1
CASSRGTSGNSYNEQFF	TGTGCCAGCAGCCGAGGGACTAGCGGGAACTCCTACAATGAGCAGTTCTTC	TRBD2	TRBJ2-1	once	TRBV6-2/TRBV6-3
CASSLGGGTLGRIETQYF	TGTGCCAGCAGCTTAGGTGGTGGGACTCTTGGAAGAATAGAGACCCAGTACTTC	.	TRBJ2-5	.	TRBV7-2
CASSLWGTGDVGTEAFF	TGTGCCAGCAGTTTATGGGGGACAGGGGATGTTGGGACTGAAGCTTTCTTT	TRBD1	TRBJ1-1	.	TRBV28
CATSDLGQGETQYF	TGTGCCACCAGTGATTTAGGGCAGGGAGAGACCCAGTACTTC	.	TRBJ2-5	.	TRBV24-1
CSVVPPSYGYTF	TGCAGCGTAGTACCTCCGAGCTATGGCTACACCTTC	.	TRBJ1-2	.	TRBV29-1
CASSLSGVSYEQYF	TGCGCCAGCAGCTTGAGCGGGGTAAGCTACGAGCAGTACTTC	TRBD2	TRBJ2-7	.	TRBV5-1
CAMKRGQGGTGELFF	TGTGCCATGAAGCGGGGCCAGGGAGGGACCGGGGAGCTGTTTTTT	TRBD2	TRBJ2-2	.	TRBV10-3
CASSLSDSATGELFF	TGTGCCAGCAGCCTTTCCGATAGCGCCACCGGGGAGCTGTTTTTT	.	TRBJ2-2	.	TRBV4-2
CASSPYSGTSGSPSYEQYF	TGCGCCAGCAGCCCTTACTCCGGGACTAGCGGGAGCCCCTCCTACGAGCAGTACTTC	TRBD2	TRBJ2-7	.	TRBV5-1
CASSPGLTRENTEAFF	TGTGCCAGCTCACCCGGGCTTACCCGGGAGAACACTGAAGCTTTCTTT	.	TRBJ1-1	.	TRBV18